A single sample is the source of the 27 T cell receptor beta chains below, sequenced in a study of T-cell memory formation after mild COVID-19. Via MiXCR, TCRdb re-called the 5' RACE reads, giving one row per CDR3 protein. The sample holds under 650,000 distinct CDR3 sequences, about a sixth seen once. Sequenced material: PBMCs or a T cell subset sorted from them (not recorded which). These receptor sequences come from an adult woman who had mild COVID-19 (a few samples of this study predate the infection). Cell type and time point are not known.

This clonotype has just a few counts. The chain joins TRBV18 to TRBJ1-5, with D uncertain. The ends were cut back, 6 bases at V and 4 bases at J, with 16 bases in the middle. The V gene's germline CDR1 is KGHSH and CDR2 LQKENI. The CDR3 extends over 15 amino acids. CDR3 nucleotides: TGTGCCAGCTCCGAAAGCAATGGGAGGAATCAGCCCCAGCATTTT. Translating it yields CASSESNGRNQPQHF.

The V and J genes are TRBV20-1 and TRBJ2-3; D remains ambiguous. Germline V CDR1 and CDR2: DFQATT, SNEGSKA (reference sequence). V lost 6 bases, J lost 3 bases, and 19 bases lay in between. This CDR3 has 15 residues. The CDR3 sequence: CSAFTIAFPTDTQYF. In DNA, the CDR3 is TGCAGTGCCTTCACTATAGCCTTTCCGACAGATACGCAGTATTTT.

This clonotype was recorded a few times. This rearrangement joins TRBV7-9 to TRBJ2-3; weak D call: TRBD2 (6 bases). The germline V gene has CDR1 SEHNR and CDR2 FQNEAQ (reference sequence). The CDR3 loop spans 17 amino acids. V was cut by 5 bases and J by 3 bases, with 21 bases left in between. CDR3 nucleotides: TGTGCCAGCAGCCCTACATCGGGAAGGGCGGGAACAGATACGCAGTATTTT. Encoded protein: CASSPTSGRAGTDTQYF.

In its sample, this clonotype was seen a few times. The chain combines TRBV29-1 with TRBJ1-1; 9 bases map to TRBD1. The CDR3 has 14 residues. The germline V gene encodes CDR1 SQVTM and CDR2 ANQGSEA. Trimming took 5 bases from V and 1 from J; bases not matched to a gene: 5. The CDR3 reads CSVKDRGRNTEAFF. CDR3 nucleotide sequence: TGCAGCGTTAAGGACAGGGGACGGAACACTGAAGCTTTCTTT.

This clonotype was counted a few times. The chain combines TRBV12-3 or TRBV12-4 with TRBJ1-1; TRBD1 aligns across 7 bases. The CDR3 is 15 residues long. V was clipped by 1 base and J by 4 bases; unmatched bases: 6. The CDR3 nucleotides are TGTGCCAGCAGTTTAGGTACAGGGGTAGGCACTGAAGCTTTCTTT. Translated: CASSLGTGVGTEAFF.

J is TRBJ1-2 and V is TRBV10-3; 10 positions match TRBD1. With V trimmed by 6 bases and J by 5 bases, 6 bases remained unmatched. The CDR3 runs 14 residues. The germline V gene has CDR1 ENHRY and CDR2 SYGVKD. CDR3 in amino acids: CAIRNAGQGYGYTF. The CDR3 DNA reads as TGTGCCATCAGAAACGCGGGACAGGGGTATGGCTACACCTTC.

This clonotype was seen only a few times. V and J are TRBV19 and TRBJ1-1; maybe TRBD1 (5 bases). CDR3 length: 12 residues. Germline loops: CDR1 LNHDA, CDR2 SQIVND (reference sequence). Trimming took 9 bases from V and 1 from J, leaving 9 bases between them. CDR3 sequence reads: CASHGQNTEAFF. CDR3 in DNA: TGTGCCAGCCACGGACAGAACACTGAAGCTTTCTTT.

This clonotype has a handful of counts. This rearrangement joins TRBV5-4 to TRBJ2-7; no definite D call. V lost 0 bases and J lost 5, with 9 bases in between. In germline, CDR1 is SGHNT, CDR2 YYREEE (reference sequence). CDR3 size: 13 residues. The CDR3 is CASSLAVTDEQYF. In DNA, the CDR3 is TGTGCCAGCAGCTTGGCCGTAACCGACGAGCAGTACTTC.

CDR3 loop: CSVEGTDDSTGELFF. The DNA for the CDR3 is TGCAGCGTTGAAGGGACGGACGACTCCACCGGGGAGCTGTTTTTT. V and J are TRBV29-1 and TRBJ2-2; D unresolved. This CDR3 is built from 15 residues. Per the germline V gene, CDR1 is SQVTM and CDR2 is ANQGSEA. With 1 base removed from V and 4 bases from J, the gap between germline ends came to 13 bases.

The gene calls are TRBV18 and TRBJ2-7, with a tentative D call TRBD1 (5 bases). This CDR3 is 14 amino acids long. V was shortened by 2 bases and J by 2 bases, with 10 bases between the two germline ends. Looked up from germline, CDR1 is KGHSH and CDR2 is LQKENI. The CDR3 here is CASSPTTETYEQYF. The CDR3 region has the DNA TGTGCCAGCTCACCAACGACAGAGACCTACGAGCAGTACTTC.

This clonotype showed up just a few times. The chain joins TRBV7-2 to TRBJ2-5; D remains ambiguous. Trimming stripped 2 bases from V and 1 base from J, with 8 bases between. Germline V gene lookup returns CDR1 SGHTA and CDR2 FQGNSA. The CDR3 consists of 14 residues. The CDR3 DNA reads TGTGCCAGCAGCTTATGGGGTTTCCAAGAGACCCAGTACTTC. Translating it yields CASSLWGFQETQYF.

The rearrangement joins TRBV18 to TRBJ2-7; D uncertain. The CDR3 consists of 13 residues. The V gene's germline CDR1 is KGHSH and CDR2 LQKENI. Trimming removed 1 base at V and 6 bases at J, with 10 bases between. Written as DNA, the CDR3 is TGTGCCAGCTCACCACAACGATCGACCGAGCAGTACTTC. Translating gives CASSPQRSTEQYF.

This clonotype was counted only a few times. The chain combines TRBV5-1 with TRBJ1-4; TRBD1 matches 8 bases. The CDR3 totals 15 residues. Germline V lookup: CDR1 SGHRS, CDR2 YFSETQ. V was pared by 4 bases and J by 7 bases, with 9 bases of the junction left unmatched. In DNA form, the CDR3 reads TGCGCCAGCAGCCCCGGGACAGGTCTCGTTGAAAAACTGTTTTTT. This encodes CASSPGTGLVEKLFF.

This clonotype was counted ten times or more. CDR3 loop: CASSRDRIGSYEQYF. The DNA of the CDR3 is TGTGCCAGCAGCCGGGACAGGATTGGATCCTACGAGCAGTACTTC. This chain joins TRBV11-2 and TRBJ2-7, with 8 nucleotides matching TRBD1. The germline CDR1 and CDR2 sequences are SGHAT and FQNNGV. The CDR3 extends over 15 amino acids. The ends lost 5 bases at V and 1 base at J; junction bases unmatched: 7.

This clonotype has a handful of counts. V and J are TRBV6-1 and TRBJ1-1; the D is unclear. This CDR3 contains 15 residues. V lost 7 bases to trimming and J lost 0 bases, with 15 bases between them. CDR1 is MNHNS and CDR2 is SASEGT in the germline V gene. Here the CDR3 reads CASTERPGMNTEAFF. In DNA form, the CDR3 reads TGTGCCAGCACCGAAAGGCCCGGCATGAACACTGAAGCTTTCTTT.

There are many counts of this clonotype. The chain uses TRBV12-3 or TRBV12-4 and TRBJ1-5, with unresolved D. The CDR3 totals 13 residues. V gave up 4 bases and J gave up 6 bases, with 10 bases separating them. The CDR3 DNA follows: TGTGCCAGCAGTTCGGGATGGGCTCAGCCCCAGCATTTT. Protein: CASSSGWAQPQHF.

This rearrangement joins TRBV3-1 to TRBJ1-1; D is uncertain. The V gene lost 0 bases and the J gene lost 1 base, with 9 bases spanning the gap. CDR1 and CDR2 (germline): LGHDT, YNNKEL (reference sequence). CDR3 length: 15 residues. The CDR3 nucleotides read TGTGCCAGCAGCCAAGACGAGAGACAGAACACTGAAGCTTTCTTT. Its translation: CASSQDERQNTEAFF.

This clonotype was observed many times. The CDR3 reads CASSPFTDFSYNEQFF. The CDR3 DNA follows: TGTGCCAGCTCACCGTTTACAGATTTTTCCTACAATGAGCAGTTCTTC. This sequence joins TRBV18 and TRBJ2-1, with D hard to call. The germline V and J ends were trimmed by 3 bases and 1 base, with 13 bases remaining between them. Germline CDR1 KGHSH, CDR2 LQKENI. There are 16 residues in the CDR3.

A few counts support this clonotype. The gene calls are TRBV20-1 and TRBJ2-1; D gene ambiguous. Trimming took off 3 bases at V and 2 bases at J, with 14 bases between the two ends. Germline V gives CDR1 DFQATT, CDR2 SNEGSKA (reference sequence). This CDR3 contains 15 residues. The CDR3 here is CSASALGLTYNEQFF. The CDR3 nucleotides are TGCAGTGCTAGTGCCCTGGGCCTGACCTACAATGAGCAGTTCTTC.

In nucleotides, the CDR3 is TGTGCCAGCAGCTTAAGAACAGGCTACACAGATACGCAGTATTTT. Translating it yields CASSLRTGYTDTQYF. The rearrangement joins TRBV7-2 to TRBJ2-3, with D possibly TRBD1 on 5 matching bases. The CDR3 sequence is 15 residues long. Trimming stripped 2 bases from V and 2 bases from J, with 11 bases between. Germline V CDR1 and CDR2: SGHTA, FQGNSA.

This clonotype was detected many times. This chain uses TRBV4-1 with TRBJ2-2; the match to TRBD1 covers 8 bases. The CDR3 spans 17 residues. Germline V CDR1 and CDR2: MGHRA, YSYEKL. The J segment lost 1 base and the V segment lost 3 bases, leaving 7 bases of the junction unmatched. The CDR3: CASSQTYGTGNTGELFF. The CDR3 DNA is TGCGCCAGCAGCCAGACGTATGGGACAGGGAACACCGGGGAGCTGTTTTTT.

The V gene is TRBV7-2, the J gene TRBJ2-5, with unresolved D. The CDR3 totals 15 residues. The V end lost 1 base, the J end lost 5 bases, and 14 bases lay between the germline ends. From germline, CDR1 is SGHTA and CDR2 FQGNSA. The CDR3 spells CASSLGLIRLETQYF. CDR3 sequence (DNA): TGTGCCAGCAGCTTAGGGTTGATAAGGTTGGAGACCCAGTACTTC. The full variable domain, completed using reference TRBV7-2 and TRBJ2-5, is GAGVSQSPSNKVTEKGKDVELRCDPISGHTALYWYRQSLGQGLEFLIYFQGNSAPDKSGLPSDRFSAERTGGSVSTLTIQRTQQEDSAVYLCASSLGLIRLETQYFGPGTRLLVL.

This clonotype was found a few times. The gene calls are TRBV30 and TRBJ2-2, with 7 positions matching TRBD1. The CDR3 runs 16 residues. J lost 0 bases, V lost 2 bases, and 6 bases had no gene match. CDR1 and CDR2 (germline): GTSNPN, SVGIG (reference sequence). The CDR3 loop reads CAWSRGLVANTGELFF. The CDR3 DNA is TGTGCCTGGAGTAGGGGGCTGGTGGCGAACACCGGGGAGCTGTTTTTT.

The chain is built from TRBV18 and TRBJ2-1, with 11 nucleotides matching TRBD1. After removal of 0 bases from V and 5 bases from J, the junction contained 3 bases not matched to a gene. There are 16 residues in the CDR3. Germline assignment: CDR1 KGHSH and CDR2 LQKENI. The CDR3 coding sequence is TGTGCCAGCTCACCACCAGGGACAGGGGGGAACAATGAGCAGTTCTTC. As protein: CASSPPGTGGNNEQFF. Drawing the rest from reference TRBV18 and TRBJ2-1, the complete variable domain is NAGVMQNPRHLVRRRGQEARLRCSPMKGHSHVYWYRQLPEEGLKFMVYLQKENIIDESGMPKERFSAEFPKEGPSILRIQQVVRGDSAAYFCASSPPGTGGNNEQFFGPGTRLTVL.

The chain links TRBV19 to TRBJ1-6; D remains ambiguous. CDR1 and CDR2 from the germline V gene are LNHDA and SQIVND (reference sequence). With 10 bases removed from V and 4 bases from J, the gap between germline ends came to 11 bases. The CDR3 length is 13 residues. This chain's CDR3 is CATGDTYNSPLHF. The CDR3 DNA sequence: TGTGCCACCGGTGACACTTATAATTCACCCCTCCACTTT.

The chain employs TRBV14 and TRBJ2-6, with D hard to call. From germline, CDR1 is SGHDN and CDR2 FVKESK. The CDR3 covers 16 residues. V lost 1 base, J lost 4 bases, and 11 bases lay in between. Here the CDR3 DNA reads TGTGCCAGCAGCCAAGCGCTAGGTTCCGGGGCCAACGTCCTGACTTTC. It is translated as CASSQALGSGANVLTF.

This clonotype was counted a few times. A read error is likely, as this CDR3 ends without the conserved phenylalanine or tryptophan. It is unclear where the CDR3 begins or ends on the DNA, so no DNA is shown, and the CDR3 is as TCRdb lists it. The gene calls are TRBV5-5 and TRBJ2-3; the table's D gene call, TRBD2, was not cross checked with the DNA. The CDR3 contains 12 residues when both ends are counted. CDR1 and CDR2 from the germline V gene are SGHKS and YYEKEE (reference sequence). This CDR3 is CASSFGPGPGVI.